One TCR beta chain is described in this entry. The V and J ends lost 0 bases and 1 base respectively, with 13 bases between them. The CDR3 consists of 16 residues. Germline CDR1 and CDR2: LGHDT and YNNKEL (reference sequence). The data belong to a study of early T cells in non-severe SARS-CoV-2 infection. TCRdb redid the calling of the 5' RACE reads with MiXCR, one entry per CDR3 protein. This sample has fewer than 100,000 distinct CDR3 sequences, with 11% found just once. Sequencing was done on a sample of whole blood. The TCR sequence derives from an adult who was a healthcare worker with PCR-confirmed SARS-CoV-2 infection or an uninfected control (not recorded which). This chain joins TRBV3-1 and TRBJ2-7; possibly TRBD2 for D (5 bases). CDR3 coding DNA: TGTGCCAGCAGCCAAGATACGAGAGGGCCTTCCTACGAGCAGTACTTC. Translated: CASSQDTRGPSYEQYF.